The source of this T cell receptor beta chain is a study of T cells in Graves' hyperthyroidism and ophthalmopathy. This clonotype was detected ten times or more. Trimming took 10 bases from V and 2 from J, leaving 15 bases between them. The germline gives CDR1 KGHSH, CDR2 LQKENI. This CDR3 spans 14 amino acids. Amplification yielded TCR beta CDR3 regions, with RNA transcripts as the source. Using the HTBI primer set, a first-round RT-PCR was run on the TCR CDR3. TCRdb called the multiplex PCR reads again in MiXCR, with one record for every CDR3 protein. Of 200,000 to 300,000 distinct CDR3 sequences in the sample, around 26% were seen once.

This sequence was found in a woman in her thirties or forties with Graves' ophthalmopathy. Sequenced input: blood. The chain links TRBV18 to TRBJ1-5; D unclear. CDR3 sequence: CAIPQEWGNQPQHF. In nucleotides, the CDR3 is TGTGCCATCCCTCAGGAGTGGGGCAATCAGCCCCAGCATTTT.